This T cell receptor beta chain was identified in a study of neurological immune-mediated disorders. There are many counts of this clonotype. Time point specified: longitudinal time-point 1 (baseline). The cDNA was produced through 5'RACE with 10-nucleotide random UMIs. Each CDR3 protein is one row after TCRdb ran MiXCR on the 5' RACE reads. The sample yields some 60,000 distinct CDR3 sequences, roughly 10% seen once. Specimen: PBMCs. This TCR was recovered from a male donor with HTLV-1-associated myelopathy (HAM/TSP).

For the CDR3, the DNA is TGCGCCAGCAGCTTGGCCGGGGGACAAGAGACCCAGTACTTC. This translates into CASSLAGGQETQYF. The chain couples TRBV5-1 to TRBJ2-5; D might be TRBD2 (6 bases). The CDR3 covers 14 residues. V was pared by 0 bases and J by 2 bases, with 8 bases between. In germline, CDR1 is SGHRS, CDR2 YFSETQ.